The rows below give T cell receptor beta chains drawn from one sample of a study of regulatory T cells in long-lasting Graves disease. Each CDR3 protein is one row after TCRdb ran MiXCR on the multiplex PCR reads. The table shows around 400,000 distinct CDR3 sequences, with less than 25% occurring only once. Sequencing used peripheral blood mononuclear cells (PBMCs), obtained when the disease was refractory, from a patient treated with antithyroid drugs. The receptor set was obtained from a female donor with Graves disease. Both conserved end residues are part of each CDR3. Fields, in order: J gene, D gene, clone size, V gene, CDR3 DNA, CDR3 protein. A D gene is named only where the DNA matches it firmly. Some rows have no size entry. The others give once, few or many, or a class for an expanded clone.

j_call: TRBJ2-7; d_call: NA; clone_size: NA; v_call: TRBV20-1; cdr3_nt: TGCAGTGCTTCTAGCGCCGATTACGAGCAGTACTTC; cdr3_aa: CSASSADYEQYF
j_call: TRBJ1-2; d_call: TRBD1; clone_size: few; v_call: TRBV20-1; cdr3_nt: TGCAGTGCCCCCCTACGACAGGGTGATGGCTACACCTTC; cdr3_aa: CSAPLRQGDGYTF
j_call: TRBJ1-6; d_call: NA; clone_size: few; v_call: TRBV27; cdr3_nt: TGTGCCAGCGGTGATGGGACAACTCGAGCCCTCCACTTT; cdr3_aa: CASGDGTTRALHF
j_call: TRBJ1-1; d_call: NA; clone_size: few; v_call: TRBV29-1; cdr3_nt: TGCAGCGTTATCTTAGGGCGCACTGAAGCTTTCTTT; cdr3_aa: CSVILGRTEAFF
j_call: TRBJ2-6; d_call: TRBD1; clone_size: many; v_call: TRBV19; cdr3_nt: TGTGCCAGTAGTATCGGGACAGGCACCTCTGGGGCCAACGTCCTGACTTTC; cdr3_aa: CASSIGTGTSGANVLTF
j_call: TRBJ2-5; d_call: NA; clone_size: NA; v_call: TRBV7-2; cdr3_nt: TGTGCCAGCAGCCGGGCGGAGACCCAGTACTTC; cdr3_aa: CASSRAETQYF
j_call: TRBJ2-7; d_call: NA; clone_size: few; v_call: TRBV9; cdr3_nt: TGTGCCAGCTCACTCGGAGGCGCGCCCTACGAGCAGTACTTC; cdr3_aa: CASSLGGAPYEQYF
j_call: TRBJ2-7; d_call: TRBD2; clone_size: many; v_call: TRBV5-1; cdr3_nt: TGCGCCAGCAGCTTGGGGACTAGGTCCTACGAGCAGTACTTC; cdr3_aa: CASSLGTRSYEQYF
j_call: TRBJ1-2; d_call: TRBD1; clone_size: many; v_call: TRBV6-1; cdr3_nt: TGTGCCAGCATTCAAACCGGGACAGGGGAAGGCTACACCTTC; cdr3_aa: CASIQTGTGEGYTF
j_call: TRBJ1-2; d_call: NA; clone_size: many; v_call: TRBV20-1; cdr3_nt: TGCAGTGCTACGACAGCCTATGGCTACACCTTC; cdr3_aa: CSATTAYGYTF
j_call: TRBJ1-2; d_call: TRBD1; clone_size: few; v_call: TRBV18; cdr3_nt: TGTGCCAGCTCACCGGACAGGGACGTCGGTGGCTACACCTTC; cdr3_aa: CASSPDRDVGGYTF
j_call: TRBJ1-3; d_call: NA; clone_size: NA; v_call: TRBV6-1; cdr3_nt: TGTGCCAGCAGCCGAAGCACAGGATCCGGAAACACCATATATTTT; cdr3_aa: CASSRSTGSGNTIYF
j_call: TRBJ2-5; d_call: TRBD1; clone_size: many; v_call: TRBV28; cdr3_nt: TGTGCCAGCAGATCAACAGGGGGGTCAGAGACCCAGTACTTC; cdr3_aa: CASRSTGGSETQYF
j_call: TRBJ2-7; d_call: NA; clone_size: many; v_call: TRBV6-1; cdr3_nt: TGTGCCAGCAGTGCCCCGGTCCGGGAAACCTCCGAGCAGTACTTC; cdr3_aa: CASSAPVRETSEQYF
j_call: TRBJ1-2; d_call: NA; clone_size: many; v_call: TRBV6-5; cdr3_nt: TGTGCCAGCAGTTACTCAACAGCTCCTAACTATGGCTACACCTTC; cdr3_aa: CASSYSTAPNYGYTF
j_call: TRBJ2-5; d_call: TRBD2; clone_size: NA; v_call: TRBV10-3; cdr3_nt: TGTGCCATCAGAACGGGAGGGGGTGAGACCCAGTACTTC; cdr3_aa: CAIRTGGGETQYF
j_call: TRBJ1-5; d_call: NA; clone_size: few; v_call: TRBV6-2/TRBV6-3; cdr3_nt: TGTGCCAGCAGTCCCTTACCTCATCAGCCCCAGCATTTT; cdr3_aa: CASSPLPHQPQHF
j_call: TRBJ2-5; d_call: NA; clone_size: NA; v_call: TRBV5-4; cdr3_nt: TGTGCCGGCAGCCACAAGCGGGCGCAAGAGACCCAGTACTTC; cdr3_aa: CAGSHKRAQETQYF
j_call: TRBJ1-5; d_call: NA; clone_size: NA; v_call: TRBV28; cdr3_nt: TGTGCCAGCAGCTTGAGTGGGCCAAACACAAAAAATCAGCCCCAGCATTTT; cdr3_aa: CASSLSGPNTKNQPQHF
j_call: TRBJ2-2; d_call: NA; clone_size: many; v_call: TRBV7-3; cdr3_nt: TGTGCCAGCAGCTTAGAATCGGACACCGGGGAGCTGTTTTTT; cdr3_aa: CASSLESDTGELFF
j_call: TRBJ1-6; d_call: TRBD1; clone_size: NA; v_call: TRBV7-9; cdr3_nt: TGTGCCAGCAGCTTAGGGGTACGGACAGGAGACACTAGCTCCTATAATTCACCCCTCCACTTT; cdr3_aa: CASSLGVRTGDTSSYNSPLHF
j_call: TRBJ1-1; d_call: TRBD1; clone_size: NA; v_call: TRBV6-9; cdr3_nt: TGTGCCAGCAGTTACCACAAAACAGGGGGGAGGACTGAAGCTTTCTTT; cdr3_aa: CASSYHKTGGRTEAFF
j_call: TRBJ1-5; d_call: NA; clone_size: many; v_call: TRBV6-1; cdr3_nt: TGTGCCACTGAGGGGCTTAGCAATCAGCCCCAGCATTTT; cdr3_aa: CATEGLSNQPQHF
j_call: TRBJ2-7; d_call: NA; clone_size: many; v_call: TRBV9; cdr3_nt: TGTGCCAGCAGCTCCTTCTCCTACGAGCAGTACTTC; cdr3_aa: CASSSFSYEQYF
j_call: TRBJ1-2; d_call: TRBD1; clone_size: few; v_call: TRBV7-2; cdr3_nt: TGTGCCAGCAGCTTGGGACAGGGAGTACATGGCTACACCTTC; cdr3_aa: CASSLGQGVHGYTF
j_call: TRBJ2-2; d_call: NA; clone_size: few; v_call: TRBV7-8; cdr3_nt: TGTGCCAGCAGCTTAGCCTTAGCGGTTCCGAACACCGGGGAGCTGTTTTTT; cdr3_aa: CASSLALAVPNTGELFF
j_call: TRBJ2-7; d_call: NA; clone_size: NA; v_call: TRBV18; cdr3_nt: TGTGCCAGCTCACCAAATAGCGGAAAACCCTCCTACGAGCAGTACTTC; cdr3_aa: CASSPNSGKPSYEQYF
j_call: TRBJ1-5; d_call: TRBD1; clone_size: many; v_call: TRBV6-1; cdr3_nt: TGTGCCAGCAGGGAGGGACAGGTGATTTATCAGCCCCAGCATTTT; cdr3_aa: CASREGQVIYQPQHF
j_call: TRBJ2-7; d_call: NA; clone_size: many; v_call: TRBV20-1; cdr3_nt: TGCAGTGCCGTCCGTCAGGGGACCTACGAGCAGTACTTC; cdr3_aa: CSAVRQGTYEQYF
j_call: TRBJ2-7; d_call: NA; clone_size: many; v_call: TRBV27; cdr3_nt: TGTGCCAGCAGGCGGCTTAGCTCCTACGAGCAGTACTTC; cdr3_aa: CASRRLSSYEQYF
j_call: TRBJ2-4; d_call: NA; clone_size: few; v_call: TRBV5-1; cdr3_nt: TGCGCCAGCAGCTTGCTGGATAGTGACAGTCGGCGAAACATTCAGTACTTC; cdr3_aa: CASSLLDSDSRRNIQYF
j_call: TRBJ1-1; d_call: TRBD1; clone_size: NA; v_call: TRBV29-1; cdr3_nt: TGCAGCGCTGAAGATCGGGGACAGACTGAAGCTTTCTTT; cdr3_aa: CSAEDRGQTEAFF
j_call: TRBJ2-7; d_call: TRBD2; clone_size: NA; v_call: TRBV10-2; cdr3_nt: TGCGCCAGCATCGATCTTGGCGGGAGGGCCGGGGCCGAGCAGTACTTC; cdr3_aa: CASIDLGGRAGAEQYF
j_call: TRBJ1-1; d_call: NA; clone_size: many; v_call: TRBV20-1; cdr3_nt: TGCAGTGCTAGAGATCCCGACAGTTACACTGAAGCTTTCTTT; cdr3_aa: CSARDPDSYTEAFF
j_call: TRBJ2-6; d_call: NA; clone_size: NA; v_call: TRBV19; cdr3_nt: TGTGCCAGTAGTGTCAGTTTCAGCTCTGGGGCCAACGTCCTGACTTTC; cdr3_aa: CASSVSFSSGANVLTF
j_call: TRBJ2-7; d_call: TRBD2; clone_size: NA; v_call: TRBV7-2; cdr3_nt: TGTGCCAGCTCACCCCGGCCAGGACTAGCGGGAGCCTCCTACGAGCAGTACTTC; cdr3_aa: CASSPRPGLAGASYEQYF
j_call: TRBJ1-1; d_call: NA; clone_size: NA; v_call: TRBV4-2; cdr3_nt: TGTGCCAGCAGCCAAGGGGTGGGATGGGAGGTGAACACTGAAGCTTTCTTT; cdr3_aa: CASSQGVGWEVNTEAFF
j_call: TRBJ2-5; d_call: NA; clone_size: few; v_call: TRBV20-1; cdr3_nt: TGCAGTGCTAGAGAGTCTGTTGGCGGAGAGACCCAGTACTTC; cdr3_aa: CSARESVGGETQYF
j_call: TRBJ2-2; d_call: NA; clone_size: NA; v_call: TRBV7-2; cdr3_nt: TGTGCCAGCAGCTTAGTTGAGGGCTTCGGGGAGCTGTTTTTT; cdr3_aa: CASSLVEGFGELFF
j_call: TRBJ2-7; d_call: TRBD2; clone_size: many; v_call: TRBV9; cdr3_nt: TGTGCCAGCAGCGGCGGGACTAGCGGGAGCTACGAGCAGTACTTC; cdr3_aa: CASSGGTSGSYEQYF
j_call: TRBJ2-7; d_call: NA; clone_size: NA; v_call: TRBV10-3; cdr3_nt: TGTGCCATCAGTGGAGGGGGACGCACCGTCTACGAGCAGTACTTC; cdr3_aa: CAISGGGRTVYEQYF
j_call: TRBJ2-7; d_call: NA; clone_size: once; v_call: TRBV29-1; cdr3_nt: TGCAGCGTTGGAGAGGGACTTCCCTACGAGCAGTACTTC; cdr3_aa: CSVGEGLPYEQYF